This TCR beta chain appears in the sequencing data of a study of T cells in Graves' hyperthyroidism and ophthalmopathy (dated by TCRdb to between 2018 and 2021). For context, the study as a whole: Peripheral blood was collected at initial diagnosis, before any treatment. After sampling, hyperthyroidism patients received methimazole starting at 30 mg daily, and ophthalmopathy patients received high-dose intravenous methylprednisolone. A discovery cohort of about 95 patients, about 43 with Graves' ophthalmopathy and approximately 60 with stable Graves' hyperthyroidism, was used to find distinguishing TCR V-J signatures. The roughly 100 discovery patients were randomly divided into training and test sets at a 7:3 ratio. The study also compared thyroid tissue and blood T-cell repertoires from a handful of Graves' hyperthyroidism patients. According to the paper, TCR Vbeta CDR3 sequencing was carried out on 135 peripheral blood samples, which came from 40 to 45 ophthalmopathy, under 85 hyperthyroidism and roughly 17 progressor patients. Prospective prediction of ophthalmopathy was tested in an independent validation cohort of 18 to 20 hyperthyroidism patients and 15 to 17 patients who later progressed to ophthalmopathy.

General findings and caveats noted by the study authors: In validation, the model predicted progression to ophthalmopathy a median of 6.5 months before onset, with around 70% sensitivity and about 72% specificity. Most expanded thyroid clonotypes (frequency above 0.001) were also detected in blood, suggesting blood repertoires may reflect thyroid immune responses. A 13 V-J signature model separated ophthalmopathy from stable hyperthyroidism, with approximately 87% sensitivity and 81% to 83% specificity in cross-validation and 80%/75% in testing. No statistical method was used to set the sample size in advance, and investigators knew the group allocation.

The CDR3, cysteine through phenylalanine, is 15 amino acids long. Of the read, only the CDR3 DNA is kept; its 45 bases are in frame from base 1. Ends trimmed: V by 5 bases, J by 4 bases; bases unmatched to a gene: 8. To note about this clonotype: Its antigen is still unknown. No base-level quality is on record; no much larger clone is a single base apart.

A patient counted as having stable Graves' hyperthyroidism if no progression to ophthalmopathy occurred over 18 months of follow-up. Hyperthyroidism patients were aged 18 to 65 years and newly diagnosed, with disease duration of less than 2 months. Any patient with an uncontrolled infection, another autoimmune disease, pregnancy or lactation was excluded. Diagnoses relied on clinical symptoms, serum thyroxine and TRAb, thyroid ultrasound and orbital computed tomography. PBMCs were separated from under 11 ml of fresh peripheral blood using Ficoll-Paque density gradient centrifugation. Total RNA was extracted using Trizol reagent, and RNA quality was assessed on an Agilent 2100 Bioanalyzer. The TCR beta CDR3 regions were amplified from RNA transcripts. A first-round RT-PCR of the TCR CDR3 used the HTBI primer set with the Qiagen OneStep RT-PCR kit. The libraries were constructed in a second round of multiplex PCR and then size-selected and purified. Libraries were sequenced paired-end with 100 bp reads on an Illumina HiSeq2000. Per the original workflow: SOAPnuke was used to process the raw data, throwing out any read that contained adapters or uncalled bases, had a mean Phred below 15, or lacked an exact constant-primer or identifier match. COPE v1.2.5 was used to merge the high-quality paired reads, and each unique nucleotide sequence was defined as a clonotype. MiTCR v1.1 was used to align the clonotypes against IMGT TRBV, TRBD and TRBJ reference segments. Only V-J combinations with frequency above 0.0001, covering about 99% of repertoires, were analysed. A TCS score was defined as the ratio between F50 (clonal expansion) and ExV (chaos), using BLOSUM62-based TCRdist between CDR3 peptides within each V-J. Welch's t-statistics and random forest reduced some 510 V-J features to 10 to 15, which were used in a naive Bayes classifier (R e1071). TCRdb trimmed the raw reads at Q25, called clones with MiXCR and kept productive beta chains. Entries are consolidated by CDR3 protein sequence, retaining the most common genes and DNA. The V and J calls and clone size come from TCRdb's table, not from the authors' own analysis. This sample comprises under 700,000 distinct CDR3 sequences, 16% of them detected only once. Together, the top ten hold around 18% of the sample.

The chain employs TRBV12-3 or TRBV12-4 and TRBJ2-5, with 9 middle bases fitting TRBD2. Sequences were obtained from blood. This receptor was obtained from a woman aged 18-29 years with Graves' hyperthyroidism. CDR3 protein: CASSPGLAQGETQYF. The DNA reads as follows: TGTGCCAGCAGTCCGGGACTAGCCCAGGGAGAGACCCAGTACTTC.